This TCR beta chain comes out of a study of T-cell memory formation after mild COVID-19. Study-wide findings and caveats: A balance of CD4 and CD8 characterized clones contracting day 15 to 85, whereas later expanders leaned CD4+.

On this clonotype itself: No antigen is known for it.

TCRdb passed the 5' RACE reads through MiXCR, listing each CDR3 protein once. Of approximately 250,000 distinct CDR3 sequences in the sample, under 20% are singletons; the top ten hold 22%. Deletions cut 1 base from V and 7 bases from J, with 14 bases between. Germline V gene data show CDR1 as LGHNA and CDR2 as YSLEER. This CDR3 contains 15 residues. The V call is TRBV4-3, the J call TRBJ2-1, with a weak D call TRBD2 (6 bases). The source is a man between 18 and 29 years old who had mild COVID-19 (a few samples of this study predate the infection). Cell type and time point are not known. Sequenced: PBMCs or a T cell subset sorted from them (not recorded which). The CDR3: CASSQVGRGRNEQFF. The CDR3 DNA sequence: TGCGCCAGCAGCCAAGTGGGGCGGGGACGGAATGAGCAGTTCTTC.